These T cell receptor beta chains were read from a single sample in a study of blood T cells in healthy people across ages. TCRdb passed the 5' RACE reads through MiXCR, listing each CDR3 protein once. The sample records roughly 800,000 distinct CDR3 sequences, 30% to 45% being singletons. Sequencing input: blood. These receptors were taken from a man in his late teens or twenties in good health. Each CDR3 is given with its conserved first and last residue. D genes are given only for firm matches. Size is omitted from some rows. Given values are once, few, many or a class for expanded clones.

cdr3_aa: CASSDPARGVPYEQYF; cdr3_nt: TGTGCCAGCAGTGATCCGGCCAGGGGGGTTCCCTACGAGCAGTACTTC; cdr3_length: 16; v_call: TRBV2; clone_size: .; d_call: .; j_call: TRBJ2-7
cdr3_aa: CAGRPPGQQETQYF; cdr3_nt: TGTGCCGGCAGGCCGCCGGGACAGCAAGAGACCCAGTACTTC; cdr3_length: 14; v_call: TRBV7-2; clone_size: .; d_call: TRBD1; j_call: TRBJ2-5
cdr3_aa: CASSRQGGSDEQYF; cdr3_nt: TGTGCCAGCAGCCGACAGGGGGGTTCTGACGAGCAGTACTTC; cdr3_length: 14; v_call: TRBV7-2; clone_size: many; d_call: TRBD1; j_call: TRBJ2-7
cdr3_aa: CTSSPGQVRETQYF; cdr3_nt: TGTACCAGCAGTCCAGGACAGGTTCGAGAGACCCAGTACTTC; cdr3_length: 14; v_call: TRBV12-3/TRBV12-4; clone_size: .; d_call: TRBD1; j_call: TRBJ2-5
cdr3_aa: CASSLAVLGEQFF; cdr3_nt: TGTGCCAGCAGCTTGGCAGTCTTGGGTGAGCAGTTCTTC; cdr3_length: 13; v_call: TRBV5-4; clone_size: .; d_call: .; j_call: TRBJ2-1
cdr3_aa: CASSTWGSPASYEQYF; cdr3_nt: TGTGCCAGCAGTACATGGGGCTCGCCGGCGTCCTACGAGCAGTACTTC; cdr3_length: 16; v_call: TRBV12-3/TRBV12-4; clone_size: .; d_call: .; j_call: TRBJ2-7
cdr3_aa: CASSSQRGPEPQHF; cdr3_nt: TGTGCCAGCAGCTCCCAAAGGGGTCCGGAGCCCCAGCATTTT; cdr3_length: 14; v_call: TRBV7-2; clone_size: .; d_call: .; j_call: TRBJ1-5
cdr3_aa: CASSQVGYNERFF; cdr3_nt: TGTGCCAGCAGCCAAGTAGGGTACAATGAGCGGTTCTTC; cdr3_length: 13; v_call: TRBV14; clone_size: .; d_call: .; j_call: TRBJ2-1
cdr3_aa: CTSIPDLPYNEQFF; cdr3_nt: TGCACCAGCATTCCGGACCTACCTTACAATGAGCAGTTCTTC; cdr3_length: 14; v_call: TRBV5-1; clone_size: .; d_call: .; j_call: TRBJ2-1
cdr3_aa: CAISEGTSRSTDTQYF; cdr3_nt: TGTGCCATCAGTGAGGGGACTAGTAGGTCAACAGATACGCAGTATTTT; cdr3_length: 16; v_call: TRBV10-3; clone_size: .; d_call: TRBD2; j_call: TRBJ2-3
cdr3_aa: CASSLAEGVAYNEQFF; cdr3_nt: TGCGCCAGCAGCTTGGCCGAGGGGGTGGCGTACAATGAGCAGTTCTTC; cdr3_length: 16; v_call: TRBV5-1; clone_size: .; d_call: .; j_call: TRBJ2-1
cdr3_aa: CSVDQTENIQYF; cdr3_nt: TGCAGCGTTGATCAGACAGAGAACATTCAGTACTTC; cdr3_length: 12; v_call: TRBV29-1; clone_size: .; d_call: .; j_call: TRBJ2-4